This T cell receptor (beta chain) was recorded in a study of STAT5B mutations in CD4+ large granular lymphocyte leukemia. About the research overall: Among healthy controls, a particular HLA allele went with more CDR3 'QG' motifs. Study-level points and caveats: Data were not HLA-matched across samples.

CDR1 is SGHRS and CDR2 is YFSETQ in the germline V gene. This CDR3 region has 16 residues. J was trimmed by 4 bases and V by 3 bases; bases with no gene match: 6. The method was immunoSEQ multiplex PCR; TCRdb's version includes in-frame clones alone and lacks a portion of them. The sample has over 25,000 clones; 80% to 85% are singletons. Control samples were healthy donors' buffy coats. On this clone: What it binds is unknown.

This rearrangement joins TRBV5-1 to TRBJ2-3, with TRBD2 identical over 12 bases. The material sequenced was CD4+ T cells from blood buffy coats. The receptor was isolated from a human donor in good health. The CDR3 nucleotides read TGCGCCAGCAGCTCGGGACTAGCGGGTAGCTCAGATACGCAGTATTTT. Its protein is CASSSGLAGSSDTQYF.